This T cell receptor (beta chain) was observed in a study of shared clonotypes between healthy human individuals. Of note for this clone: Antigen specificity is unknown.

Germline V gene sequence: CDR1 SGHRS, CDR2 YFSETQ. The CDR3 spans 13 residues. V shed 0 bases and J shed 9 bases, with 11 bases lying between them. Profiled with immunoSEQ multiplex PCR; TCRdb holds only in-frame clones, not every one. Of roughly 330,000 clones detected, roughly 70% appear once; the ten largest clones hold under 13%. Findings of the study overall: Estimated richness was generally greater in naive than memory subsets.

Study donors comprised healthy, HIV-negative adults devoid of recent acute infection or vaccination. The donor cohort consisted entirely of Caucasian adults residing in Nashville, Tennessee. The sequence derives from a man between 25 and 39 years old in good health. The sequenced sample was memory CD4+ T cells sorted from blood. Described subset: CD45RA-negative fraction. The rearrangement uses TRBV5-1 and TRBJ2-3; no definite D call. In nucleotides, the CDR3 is TGCGCCAGCAGCTTGGCGCCCTTGGAAACGCAGTATTTT. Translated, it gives CASSLAPLETQYF.